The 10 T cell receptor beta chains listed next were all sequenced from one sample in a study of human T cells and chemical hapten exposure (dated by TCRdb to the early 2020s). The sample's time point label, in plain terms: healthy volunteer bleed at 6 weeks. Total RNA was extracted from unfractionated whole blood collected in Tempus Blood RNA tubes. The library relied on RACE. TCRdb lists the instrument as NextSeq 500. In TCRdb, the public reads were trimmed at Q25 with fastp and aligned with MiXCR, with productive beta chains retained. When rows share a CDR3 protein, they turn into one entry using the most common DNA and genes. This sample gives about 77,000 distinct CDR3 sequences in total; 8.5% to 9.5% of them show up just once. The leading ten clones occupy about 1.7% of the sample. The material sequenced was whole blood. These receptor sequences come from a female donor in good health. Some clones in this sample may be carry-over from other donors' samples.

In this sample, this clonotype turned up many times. CDR3: CASRTTGPSTDTQYF. The CDR3 nucleotides are TGTGCCAGCAGAACCACGGGACCTAGCACAGATACGCAGTATTTT. The chain has TRBV12-3 or TRBV12-4 and TRBJ2-3; tentatively, D is TRBD1 or TRBD2 (5 bases each). This CDR3 is built from 15 residues. The V end was cut by 6 bases, the J end by 0 bases, with 13 bases between.

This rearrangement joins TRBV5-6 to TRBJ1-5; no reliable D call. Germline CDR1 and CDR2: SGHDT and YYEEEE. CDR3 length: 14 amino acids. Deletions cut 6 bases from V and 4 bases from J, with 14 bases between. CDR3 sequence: CASTSIQQNQPQHF. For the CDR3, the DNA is TGTGCCAGCACCTCAATACAACAGAATCAGCCCCAGCATTTT.

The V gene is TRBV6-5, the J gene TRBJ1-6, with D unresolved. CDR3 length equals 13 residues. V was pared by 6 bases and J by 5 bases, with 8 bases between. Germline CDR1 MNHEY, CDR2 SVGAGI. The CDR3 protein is CASSPLHNSPLHF. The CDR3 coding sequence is TGTGCCAGCAGCCCCCTACATAATTCACCCCTCCACTTT.

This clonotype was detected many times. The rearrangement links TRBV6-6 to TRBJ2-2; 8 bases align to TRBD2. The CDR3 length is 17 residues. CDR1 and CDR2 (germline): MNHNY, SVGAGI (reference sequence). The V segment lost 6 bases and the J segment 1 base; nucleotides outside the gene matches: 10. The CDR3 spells CASRGRGGRQNTGELFF. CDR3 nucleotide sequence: TGTGCCAGCAGGGGACGGGGGGGACGGCAGAACACCGGGGAGCTGTTTTTT.

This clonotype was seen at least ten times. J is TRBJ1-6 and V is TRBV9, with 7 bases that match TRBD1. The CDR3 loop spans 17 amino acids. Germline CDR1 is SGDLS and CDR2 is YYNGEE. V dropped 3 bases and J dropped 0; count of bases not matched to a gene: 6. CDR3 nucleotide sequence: TGTGCCAGCAGCGCAACAGGGGCCCTCTCCTATAATTCACCCCTCCACTTT. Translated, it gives CASSATGALSYNSPLHF.

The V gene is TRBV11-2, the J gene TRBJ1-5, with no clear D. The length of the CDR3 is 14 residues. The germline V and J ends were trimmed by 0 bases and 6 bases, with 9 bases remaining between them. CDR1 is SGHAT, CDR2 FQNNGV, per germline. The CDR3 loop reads CASSLEWGGQPQHF. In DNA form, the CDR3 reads TGTGCCAGCAGCTTAGAGTGGGGAGGTCAGCCCCAGCATTTT. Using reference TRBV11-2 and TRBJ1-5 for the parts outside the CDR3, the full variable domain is EAGVAQSPRYKIIEKRQSVAFWCNPISGHATLYWYQQILGQGPKLLIQFQNNGVVDDSQLPKDRFSAERLKGVDSTLKIQPAKLEDSAVYLCASSLEWGGQPQHFGDGTRLSIL.

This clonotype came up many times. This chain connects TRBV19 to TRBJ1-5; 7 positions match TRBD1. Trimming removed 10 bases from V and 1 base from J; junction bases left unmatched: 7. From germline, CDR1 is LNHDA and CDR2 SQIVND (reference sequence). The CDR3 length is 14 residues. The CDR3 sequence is CATATGPSNQPQHF. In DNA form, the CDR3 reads TGTGCCACCGCGACAGGGCCAAGCAATCAGCCCCAGCATTTT.

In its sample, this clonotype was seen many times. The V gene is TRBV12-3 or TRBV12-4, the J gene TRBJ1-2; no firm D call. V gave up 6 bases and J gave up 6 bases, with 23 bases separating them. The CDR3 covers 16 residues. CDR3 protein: CASSPPDGRRVDGYTF. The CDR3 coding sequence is TGTGCCAGCAGCCCACCCGACGGACGGCGAGTGGATGGCTACACCTTC.

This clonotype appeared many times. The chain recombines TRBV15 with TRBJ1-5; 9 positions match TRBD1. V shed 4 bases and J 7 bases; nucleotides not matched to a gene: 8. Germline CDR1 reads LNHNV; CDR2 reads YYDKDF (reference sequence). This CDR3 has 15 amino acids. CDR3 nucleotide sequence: TGTGCCACCAGCATATGGGACAGGGAAGGACAGCCCCAGCATTTT. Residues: CATSIWDREGQPQHF.

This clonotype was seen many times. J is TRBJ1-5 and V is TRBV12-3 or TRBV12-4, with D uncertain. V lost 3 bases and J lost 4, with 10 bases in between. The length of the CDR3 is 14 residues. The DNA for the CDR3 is TGTGCCAGCAGTTTGACGGGATCGAATCAGCCCCAGCATTTT. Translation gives CASSLTGSNQPQHF.